Reported below is one TCR beta chain. Antigen: not known. The record originates from a study of early T cells in non-severe SARS-CoV-2 infection. Study summary: RNA in bulk from unsorted whole blood was sequenced, and chains were unpaired.

Trimming shortened V by 2 bases and J by 4 bases, and 8 bases separated the two germline ends. This CDR3 has 13 amino acids. In the library, individual cDNA molecules carried attached unique molecular identifiers. TCRdb independently ran MiXCR on the 5' RACE reads; one entry per CDR3 protein. The sample records about 26,000 distinct CDR3 sequences, roughly 4.1% being singletons. Study observations and caveats: VDJdb-based matching was biased toward anti-spike CD8 responses and missed private and CD4 specificities.

Sequenced sample: whole blood. This TCR came from an adult who was a healthcare worker with PCR-confirmed SARS-CoV-2 infection or an uninfected control (not recorded which). V usage is TRBV12-3 or TRBV12-4 and J usage is TRBJ2-5, with D hard to call. The CDR3 loop reads CASSLSHGETQYF. The CDR3 region has the DNA TGTGCCAGCAGTTTATCCCACGGAGAGACCCAGTACTTC.